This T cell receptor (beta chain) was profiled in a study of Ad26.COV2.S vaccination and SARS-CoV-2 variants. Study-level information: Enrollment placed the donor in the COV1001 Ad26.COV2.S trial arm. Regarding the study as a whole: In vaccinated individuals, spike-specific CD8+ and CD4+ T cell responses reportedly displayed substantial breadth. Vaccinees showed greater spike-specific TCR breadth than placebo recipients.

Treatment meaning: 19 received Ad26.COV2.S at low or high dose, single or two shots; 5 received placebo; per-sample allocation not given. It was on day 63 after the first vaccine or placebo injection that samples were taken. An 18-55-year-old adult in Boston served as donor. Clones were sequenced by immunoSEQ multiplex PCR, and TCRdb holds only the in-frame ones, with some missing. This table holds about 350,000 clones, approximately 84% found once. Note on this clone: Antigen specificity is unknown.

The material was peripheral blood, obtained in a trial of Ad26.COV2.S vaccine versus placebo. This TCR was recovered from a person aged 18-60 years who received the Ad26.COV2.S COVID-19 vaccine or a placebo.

This chain's CDR3 is CATSSNRGWAEAFF. CDR3 DNA sequence: TGTGCCACCAGCAGTAACAGGGGATGGGCTGAAGCTTTCTTT. The rearrangement uses TRBV15 and TRBJ1-1; 7 positions match TRBD1. From germline, CDR1 is LNHNV and CDR2 YYDKDF (reference sequence). The CDR3 contains 14 residues. With 3 bases clipped from V and 6 bases from J, the junction kept 7 bases outside the gene matches.